This TCR beta chain was identified during a study of OX40 agonist ivuxolimab in advanced cancers. As for the study in general: The study treated patients with ivuxolimab, an agonistic anti-OX40 (CD134) antibody. Antecedent anti-PD-1, anti-PD-L1 or anti-CTLA-4 therapy was permissible, with about 40% having received some. Notes on the study in general: Some patients without response likewise showed low normalized clonal expansion.

A note on this clone: The antigen remains unidentified.

Assay: immunoSEQ multiplex PCR; the TCRdb copy retains only in-frame clones and omits some. The sample has 100,000 to 110,000 clones, 70% to 90% seen once. V dropped 4 bases and J dropped 5 bases, with 18 bases sitting between them. The germline CDR1 and CDR2 sequences are MGHRA and YSYEKL. This CDR3 region has 16 residues. The sequence was obtained from an adult with an advanced solid tumor such as melanoma, head and neck, liver or kidney cancer. This specimen consisted of CD4+ or CD8+ T cells sorted from blood, obtained in a trial of the OX40 agonist ivuxolimab. The rearrangement links TRBV4-1 to TRBJ1-5; D is perhaps TRBD1 (6 bases). Here the CDR3 reads CASSPASAGEYQPQHF. The CDR3 coding sequence is TGCGCCAGCAGCCCAGCGTCGGCAGGGGAATATCAGCCCCAGCATTTT.